The next 20 T cell receptor beta chains were all read from a single sample in a study of blood T cell repertoires in COVID-19. Clones were sequenced by immunoSEQ multiplex PCR, and TCRdb holds only the in-frame ones, with some missing. Among about 250,000 clones listed, around 85% were seen once. Sample: peripheral blood. The receptor source for this set is a human donor with COVID-19, enrolled during active disease. The donor label of this sample is uncertain.

V usage is TRBV9 and J usage is TRBJ2-1; D is unclear. Germline V gives CDR1 SGDLS, CDR2 YYNGEE. The germline V and J ends were trimmed by 0 bases and 9 bases, with 10 bases remaining between them. The CDR3 consists of 13 residues. Here the CDR3 reads CASSVDLLAEQFF. DNA of the CDR3: TGTGCCAGCAGCGTAGACCTACTTGCTGAGCAGTTCTTC.

Only a few counts were recorded for this clone. This chain joins TRBV10-3 and TRBJ1-1; 9 nucleotides line up with TRBD1. Per the germline V gene, CDR1 is ENHRY and CDR2 is SYGVKD. The length of the CDR3 is 16 residues. The ends lost 2 bases at V and 1 base at J; junction bases unmatched: 5. As DNA, the CDR3 is TGTGCCATCAGTGAGGCGGTGACAGGGGGGAACACTGAAGCTTTCTTT. Encoded protein: CAISEAVTGGNTEAFF.

Details on this clone: In the same sample, other DNA sequences code for this CDR3. V usage is TRBV6-1 and J usage is TRBJ1-5, with D hard to call. The CDR3 length is 16 residues. Germline CDR1 MNHNS, CDR2 SASEGT. V was pared by 2 bases and J by 0 bases, with 11 bases between. As DNA, the CDR3 is TGTGCCAGCAGTGAACTGGCAGGATATAGCAATCAGCCCCAGCATTTT. This translates into CASSELAGYSNQPQHF.

V usage is TRBV3-1 (or the pseudogene TRBV3-2) and J usage is TRBJ2-7; TRBD2 matches at 11 bases. With V trimmed by 2 bases and J by 2 bases, 2 bases remained unmatched. The CDR3 totals 15 residues. Looked up from germline, CDR1 is LGHDT and CDR2 is YNNKEL (reference sequence). The CDR3 nucleotides are TGTGCCAGCAGCCAAACACTAGCGGGAGCCTACGAGCAGTACTTC. It is translated as CASSQTLAGAYEQYF.

The chain uses TRBV18 and TRBJ1-4, with D uncertain. This CDR3 spans 22 amino acids. Germline CDR1 and CDR2: KGHSH and LQKENI. Trimming took 1 base from V and 6 from J, leaving 33 bases between them. CDR3 region: CASSPRRITGGLRANRDEKLFF. The CDR3 DNA sequence: TGTGCCAGCTCACCACGGAGGATAACGGGAGGACTCCGGGCCAACCGGGATGAAAAACTGTTTTTT.

The chain links TRBV5-1 to TRBJ1-3; TRBD1 agrees at 9 bases. V was clipped by 0 bases and J by 15 bases; unmatched bases: 7. The length of the CDR3 is 13 residues. Looked up from germline, CDR1 is SGHRS and CDR2 is YFSETQ. This chain's CDR3 is CASSLDAHRGQYF. The CDR3 nucleotides read TGCGCCAGCAGCTTGGATGCGCACAGGGGGCAATATTTT.

CDR3 loop: CASSPLAGGTEAFF. CDR3 bases: TGTGCCAGTAGCCCCCTCGCGGGAGGCACTGAAGCTTTCTTT. This sequence joins TRBV19 and TRBJ1-1; D ambiguous. The CDR3 has 14 amino acids. Germline CDR1 reads LNHDA; CDR2 reads SQIVND (reference sequence). V was shortened by 6 bases and J by 4 bases, with 15 bases between the two germline ends.

CDR3 bases: TGCGCCAGCAGCCCTGGGACAGGGGTAGGAGTTCCTGAAGCTTTCTTT. This codes for CASSPGTGVGVPEAFF. The V gene is TRBV5-1, the J gene TRBJ1-1, with 10 bases identical to TRBD1. The CDR3 extends over 16 amino acids. Trimming removed 4 bases from V and 6 bases from J; junction bases left unmatched: 12. In germline, CDR1 is SGHRS, CDR2 YFSETQ.

The CDR3 protein is CASNTYCAGQGSYNEQFF. The CDR3, as DNA: TGCGCCAGCAATACCTACTGTGCGGGACAGGGGTCCTACAATGAGCAGTTCTTC. The rearrangement joins TRBV10-1 to TRBJ2-1, with 10 bases lining up with TRBD1. V lost 7 bases and J lost 1; bases outside the gene matches: 13. Looked up from germline, CDR1 is WNHNN and CDR2 is SYGVQD (reference sequence). The CDR3 consists of 18 residues.

This rearrangement joins TRBV28 to TRBJ1-6; perhaps TRBD1 as D (6 bases). CDR1 MDHEN and CDR2 SYDVKM come from the germline V gene. V lost 6 bases to trimming and J lost 7 bases, with 13 bases between them. The CDR3 sequence is 14 residues long. The chain's CDR3 is CASRSRGSNSPLHF. CDR3 DNA: TGTGCCAGCAGGTCCAGGGGATCGAATTCACCCCTCCACTTT.

V and J are TRBV11-3 and TRBJ2-7; 8 bases line up with TRBD2. The V and J ends lost 5 bases and 6 bases, in that order; junction bases with no gene match: 6. CDR3 length: 13 amino acids. Germline loops: CDR1 SGHNT, CDR2 YENEEA. CDR3 loop: CASSLRGEGEQYF. In DNA form, the CDR3 reads TGTGCCAGCAGCCTGCGGGGGGAGGGCGAGCAGTACTTC.

The chain has TRBV18 and TRBJ1-2; TRBD1 matches 8 bases. V lost 6 bases to trimming and J lost 3 bases; unmatched junction nucleotides: 6. Germline V gene sequence: CDR1 KGHSH, CDR2 LQKENI. This CDR3 spans 14 amino acids. The CDR3 nucleotides read TGTGCCAGCTCGGCCGGACAGGGCCACTATGGCTACACCTTC. It codes for CASSAGQGHYGYTF. The whole variable domain, filled in from reference TRBV18 and TRBJ1-2, reads NAGVMQNPRHLVRRRGQEARLRCSPMKGHSHVYWYRQLPEEGLKFMVYLQKENIIDESGMPKERFSAEFPKEGPSILRIQQVVRGDSAAYFCASSAGQGHYGYTFGSGTRLTVV.

The chain links TRBV29-1 to TRBJ2-3; D is unclear. Trimming took off 7 bases at V and 1 base at J, with 9 bases between the two ends. Germline V CDR1 and CDR2: SQVTM, ANQGSEA. The CDR3 is 12 amino acids. The CDR3 spells CSALPGTDTQYF. The CDR3, as DNA: TGCAGCGCCTTACCGGGCACAGATACGCAGTATTTT.

The chain carries TRBV27 and TRBJ1-1; 9 bases line up with TRBD1. This CDR3 has 13 residues. The ends lost 6 bases at V and 9 bases at J; junction bases unmatched: 8. Germline lookup yields CDR1 MNHEY and CDR2 SMNVEV (reference sequence). CDR3: CASSWDREEKAFF. The CDR3 DNA reads TGTGCCAGCAGCTGGGACAGGGAAGAAAAAGCTTTCTTT.

V gene TRBV5-1 combines with J gene TRBJ2-2; no definite D call. Germline loops: CDR1 SGHRS, CDR2 YFSETQ. V dropped 0 bases and J dropped 5 bases, with 5 bases sitting between them. This CDR3 spans 13 amino acids. The DNA of the CDR3 is TGCGCCAGCAGCTTGGCCAAAACCGGGGAGCTGTTTTTT. Translated: CASSLAKTGELFF.

The V gene is TRBV12-3 or TRBV12-4, the J gene TRBJ1-2; D unresolved. This CDR3 contains 13 residues. Trimming stripped 6 bases from V and 4 bases from J, with 12 bases between. CDR3 DNA: TGTGCCAGCAGGCCAGCCAGGCCCTATGGCTACACCTTC. It specifies CASRPARPYGYTF.

This chain links TRBV6-5 with TRBJ1-1, with 10 positions matching TRBD1. The germline V gene encodes CDR1 MNHEY and CDR2 SVGAGI. The J segment lost 7 bases and the V segment lost 6 bases, leaving 8 bases of the junction unmatched. This CDR3 spans 14 amino acids. The CDR3 sequence: CASRGGQGRVEAFF. As DNA, the CDR3 is TGTGCCAGCAGGGGGGGACAGGGGAGAGTTGAAGCTTTCTTT.

V usage is TRBV7-9 and J usage is TRBJ2-1; 9 nucleotides line up with TRBD2. J was trimmed by 4 bases and V by 5 bases; bases with no gene match: 6. CDR3 size: 15 residues. The germline gives CDR1 SEHNR, CDR2 FQNEAQ (reference sequence). CDR3 nucleotide sequence: TGTGCCAGCAGCCCGAGACTAGCGGCTTACAATGAGCAGTTCTTC. Its protein is CASSPRLAAYNEQFF.

CDR3 sequence: CASSQQMNTEAFF. The CDR3 region has the DNA TGCGCCAGCAGTCAACAAATGAACACTGAAGCTTTCTTT. This chain joins TRBV10-1 and TRBJ1-1; unclear D gene. This CDR3 is 13 amino acids long. CDR1 WNHNN and CDR2 SYGVQD come from the germline V gene (reference sequence). Trimming pared 5 bases from V and 0 bases from J, leaving 7 bases between.

The chain employs TRBV4-3 and TRBJ1-4, with TRBD1 matching over 9 bases. CDR1 and CDR2 from the germline V gene are LGHNA and YSLEER. V lost 3 bases and J lost 5; bases outside the gene matches: 4. The CDR3 extends over 15 amino acids. The CDR3 spells CASSHAGTGNEKLFF. The DNA for the CDR3 is TGCGCCAGCAGCCATGCCGGGACAGGGAATGAAAAACTGTTTTTT.